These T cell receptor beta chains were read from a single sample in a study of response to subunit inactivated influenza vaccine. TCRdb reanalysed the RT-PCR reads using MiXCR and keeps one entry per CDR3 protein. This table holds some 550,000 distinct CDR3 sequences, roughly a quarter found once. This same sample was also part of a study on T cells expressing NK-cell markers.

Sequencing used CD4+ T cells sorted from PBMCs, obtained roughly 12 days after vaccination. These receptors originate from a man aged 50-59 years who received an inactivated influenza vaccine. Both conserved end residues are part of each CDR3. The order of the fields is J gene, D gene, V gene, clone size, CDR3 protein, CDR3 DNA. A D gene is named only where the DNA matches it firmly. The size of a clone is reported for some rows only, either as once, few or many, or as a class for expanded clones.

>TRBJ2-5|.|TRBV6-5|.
CASSYESPGAIETQYF
TGTGCCAGCAGTTACGAATCACCGGGAGCGATAGAGACCCAGTACTTC
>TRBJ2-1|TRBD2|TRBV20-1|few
CSARDRDYSYNEQFF
TGCAGTGCTAGAGATCGGGACTACTCCTACAATGAGCAGTTCTTC
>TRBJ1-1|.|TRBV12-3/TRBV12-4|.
CASSLGDFLNTEAFF
TGTGCCAGCAGTTTGGGGGATTTTTTGAACACTGAAGCTTTCTTT
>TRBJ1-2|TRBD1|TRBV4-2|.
CASSPRTGVGYGYTF
TGTGCCAGCAGCCCTCGGACAGGGGTAGGCTATGGCTACACCTTC
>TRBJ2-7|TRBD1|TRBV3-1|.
CASSRATGNYEQYF
TGTGCCAGCAGCCGGGCGACAGGGAACTACGAGCAGTACTTC
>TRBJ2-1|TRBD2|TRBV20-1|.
CSARVSGSWYNEQFF
TGCAGTGCTAGAGTAAGCGGGAGCTGGTACAATGAGCAGTTCTTC
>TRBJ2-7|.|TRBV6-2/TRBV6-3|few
CASRRTESRREQYF
TGTGCCAGCAGGCGGACGGAATCCAGACGCGAGCAGTACTTC
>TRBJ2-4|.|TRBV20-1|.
CSASPGGRNIQYF
TGCAGTGCTAGTCCTGGGGGCAGAAACATTCAGTACTTC
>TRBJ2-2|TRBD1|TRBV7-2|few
CASSLEGQYGELFF
TGTGCCAGCAGCTTAGAGGGACAGTACGGGGAGCTGTTTTTT
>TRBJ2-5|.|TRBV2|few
CASRRVGETQYF
TGTGCCAGCAGACGGGTCGGGGAGACCCAGTACTTC
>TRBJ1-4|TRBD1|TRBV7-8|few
CASSTTGGVGNEKLFF
TGTGCCAGCAGCACGACAGGGGGCGTCGGTAATGAAAAACTGTTTTTT
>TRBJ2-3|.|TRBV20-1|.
CSAYPGKGTTDTQYF
TGCAGTGCTTACCCAGGGAAGGGGACCACAGATACGCAGTATTTT
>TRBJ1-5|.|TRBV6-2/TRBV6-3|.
CATKEYNQPQHF
TGTGCCACAAAGGAGTACAATCAGCCCCAGCATTTT
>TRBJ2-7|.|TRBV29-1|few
CSVDRGIGASHEQYF
TGCAGCGTCGACCGAGGGATTGGGGCTTCCCACGAGCAGTACTTC
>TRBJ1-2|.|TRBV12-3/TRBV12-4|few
CASSLAQGGGYTF
TGTGCCAGCAGTTTAGCGCAGGGTGGTGGCTACACCTTC
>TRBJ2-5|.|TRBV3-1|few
CASSLRIGQWKETQYF
TGTGCCAGCAGCCTCCGAATAGGACAATGGAAAGAGACCCAGTACTTC
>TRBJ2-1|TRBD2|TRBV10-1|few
CASSGGLAGSRREQFF
TGCGCCAGCAGTGGAGGACTAGCGGGTAGTCGTCGGGAGCAGTTCTTC
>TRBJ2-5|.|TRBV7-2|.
CASSSRDNQETQYF
TGTGCCAGCAGCTCCCGGGACAACCAAGAGACCCAGTACTTC
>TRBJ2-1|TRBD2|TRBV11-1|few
CASSLGTSGRGSYNEQFF
TGTGCCAGCAGCCTTGGGACTAGCGGGAGGGGCAGCTACAATGAGCAGTTCTTC
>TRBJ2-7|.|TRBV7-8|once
CASSGYRAPRYSYEQYF
TGTGCCAGCAGCGGTTACAGGGCTCCCCGGTACTCCTACGAGCAGTACTTC
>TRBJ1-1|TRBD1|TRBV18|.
CASSALDRGTEAFF
TGTGCCAGCTCAGCTTTAGACAGGGGCACTGAAGCTTTCTTT
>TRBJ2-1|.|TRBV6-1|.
CASSEVGLIQFF
TGTGCCAGCAGTGAAGTAGGGCTGATTCAGTTCTTC
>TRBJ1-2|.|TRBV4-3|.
CASSQASGGPYGYTF
TGCGCCAGCAGCCAAGCTTCCGGGGGACCCTATGGCTACACCTTC
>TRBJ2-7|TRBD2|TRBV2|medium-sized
CASSRDYTYEQYF
TGTGCCAGCAGCCGGGACTACACCTACGAGCAGTACTTC
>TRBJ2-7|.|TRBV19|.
CASSITRQSPHEQYF
TGTGCCAGTAGTATTACCCGACAGAGCCCCCACGAGCAGTACTTC
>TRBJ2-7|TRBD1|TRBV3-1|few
CASSQESRGYEQYF
TGTGCCAGCAGCCAAGAGAGCAGGGGGTACGAGCAGTACTTC
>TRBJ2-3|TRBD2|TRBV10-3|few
CATSRGGRQDTQYF
TGTGCCACGAGCCGGGGGGGACGACAGGATACGCAGTATTTT
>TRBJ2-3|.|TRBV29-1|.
CSVEVTPAVDTQYF
TGCAGCGTTGAAGTGACTCCGGCGGTAGATACGCAGTATTTT